The 22 T cell receptor beta chains below come from one sample, sequenced in a study of control samples from healthy donors and cancer patients. The method was immunoSEQ multiplex PCR; TCRdb's version includes in-frame clones alone and lacks a portion of them. The sample holds about 160,000 clones, less than 95% seen once. Sequencing used PBMCs. The receptor source for this set is a man between 60 and 75 years old with colorectal cancer.

In DNA form, the CDR3 reads TGTGCCAGCAGCCAGGGGGGTTATCAGCCCCAGCATTTT. Amino acid sequence: CASSQGGYQPQHF. The chain employs TRBV3-1 (or the pseudogene TRBV3-2) and TRBJ1-5; the D gene is possibly TRBD1 (5 bases). Germline-derived CDR1 and CDR2 are LGHDT and YNNKEL (reference sequence). V shed 3 bases and J shed 5 bases, with 8 bases lying between them. The CDR3 length is 13 residues.

The table lists this clone with a count of one. The chain employs TRBV3-1 (or the pseudogene TRBV3-2) and TRBJ1-4, with 8 bases matching TRBD1. Germline CDR1 LGHDT, CDR2 YNNKEL (reference sequence). CDR3 length: 14 amino acids. Unmatched junction bases numbered 5, after V lost 4 bases and J lost 7 bases. The CDR3 DNA is TGTGCCAGCAGCCTGCGGACAGGGCGTGAAAAACTGTTTTTT. Translated, it gives CASSLRTGREKLFF.

J is TRBJ1-5 and V is TRBV7-2; D unclear. Germline CDR1 SGHTA, CDR2 FQGNSA. Trimming shortened V by 2 bases and J by 0 bases, and 5 bases separated the two germline ends. This CDR3 is 14 amino acids long. DNA for the CDR3: TGTGCCAGCAGCTTACCGTATAGCAATCAGCCCCAGCATTTT. Translating it yields CASSLPYSNQPQHF.

This rearrangement joins TRBV19 to TRBJ1-2, with D possibly matching TRBD1 (5 bases). The V gene lost 7 bases and the J gene lost 0 bases, with 12 bases spanning the gap. The CDR3 has 14 amino acids. CDR1 and CDR2 from the germline V gene are LNHDA and SQIVND (reference sequence). The CDR3 DNA reads TGTGCCAGTACTAGGGACTCAGCTAACTATGGCTACACCTTC. Protein sequence: CASTRDSANYGYTF.

The chain has TRBV7-2 and TRBJ2-1, with 13 bases fitting TRBD2. V dropped 5 bases and J dropped 6; count of bases not matched to a gene: 16. The V gene's germline CDR1 is SGHTA and CDR2 FQGNSA. This CDR3 comprises 19 residues. CDR3 sequence: CASSPRLAGGPLRGNEQFF. The CDR3 region has the DNA TGTGCCAGCAGCCCCAGACTAGCGGGGGGCCCTTTGAGGGGCAATGAGCAGTTCTTC.

The gene calls are TRBV5-4 and TRBJ1-1; 11 bases agree with TRBD1. The V and J ends lost 3 bases and 5 bases, in that order; junction bases with no gene match: 3. CDR3 length: 14 amino acids. Per germline, CDR1 SGHNT and CDR2 YYREEE (reference sequence). For the CDR3, the DNA is TGTGCCAGCAGCTGGGGACAGGGGGAAACTGAAGCTTTCTTT. Its translation is CASSWGQGETEAFF.

J is TRBJ1-2 and V is TRBV6-1; the D gene is possibly TRBD1 (5 bases). This CDR3 region has 14 residues. Trimming shortened V by 2 bases and J by 8 bases, and 15 bases separated the two germline ends. Germline V gene lookup returns CDR1 MNHNS and CDR2 SASEGT. The CDR3 DNA sequence: TGTGCCAGCAGTGAATTCTCTCCGGGGGGAGGCTACACCTTC. Translating it yields CASSEFSPGGGYTF.

The V gene is TRBV28, the J gene TRBJ1-1; no reliable D call. Looked up from germline, CDR1 is MDHEN and CDR2 is SYDVKM. The V end was cut by 6 bases, the J end by 1 base, with 9 bases between. The CDR3 sequence is 13 residues long. The CDR3 protein is CASRTRQNTEAFF. CDR3 bases: TGTGCCAGCAGAACACGACAGAACACTGAAGCTTTCTTT.

The chain carries TRBV3-1 (or the pseudogene TRBV3-2) and TRBJ1-5, with TRBD1 matching 7 bases. Trimming at V came to 4 bases and at J to 7 bases, leaving 13 bases not matched to a gene. This CDR3 comprises 16 residues. From germline, CDR1 is LGHDT and CDR2 YNNKEL (reference sequence). Here the CDR3 reads CASSPTPTGDGQPQHF. CDR3 in DNA: TGTGCCAGCAGCCCAACCCCTACAGGGGATGGGCAGCCCCAGCATTTT.

V and J are TRBV19 and TRBJ1-2, with unresolved D. The CDR3 spans 15 residues. V was trimmed by 2 bases and J by 8 bases, leaving 18 bases between them. Per the germline V gene, CDR1 is LNHDA and CDR2 is SQIVND (reference sequence). CDR3 sequence: CASSISSAGPGGYTF. As DNA, the CDR3 is TGTGCCAGTAGTATATCTTCCGCCGGACCAGGCGGCTACACCTTC.

The chain uses TRBV30 and TRBJ1-2; D not resolved. Germline V gene sequence: CDR1 GTSNPN, CDR2 SVGIG (reference sequence). V was shortened by 0 bases and J by 2 bases, with 4 bases between the two germline ends. The CDR3 is 12 amino acids. The CDR3 loop is CAWSVVNYGYTF. The CDR3 coding sequence is TGTGCCTGGAGTGTGGTGAACTATGGCTACACCTTC.

As DNA, the CDR3 is TGCGCCAGCAGCCAAGGATCCGGTGAGCAGTTCTTC. Translation: CASSQGSGEQFF. V gene TRBV4-1 combines with J gene TRBJ2-1; D unclear. The CDR3 has 12 amino acids. The germline gives CDR1 MGHRA, CDR2 YSYEKL. Trimming cost V 1 base and J 9 bases, with 7 bases left between them.

This chain links TRBV6-1 with TRBJ1-1; 8 nucleotides match TRBD1. The CDR3 consists of 14 residues. CDR1 MNHNS and CDR2 SASEGT come from the germline V gene. V shed 5 bases, J shed 1 base, and the junction held 3 bases outside the gene matches. The CDR3 sequence is CASSYGQGNTEAFF. Written as DNA, the CDR3 is TGTGCCAGCAGTTATGGACAGGGGAACACTGAAGCTTTCTTT.

The rearrangement uses TRBV2 and TRBJ2-7; 9 positions agree with TRBD2. V trimming: 6 bases; J trimming: 2 bases; junction bases outside the gene matches: 8. CDR3 length equals 15 residues. Per germline, CDR1 SNHLY and CDR2 FYNNEI. CDR3 protein: CASSPGLAGTYEQYF. In DNA form, the CDR3 reads TGTGCCAGCAGCCCAGGGCTAGCGGGGACCTACGAGCAGTACTTC.

The V gene is TRBV2, the J gene TRBJ1-5; 7 bases map to TRBD1. Germline CDR1 reads SNHLY; CDR2 reads FYNNEI. The J segment lost 3 bases and the V segment lost 5 bases, leaving 7 bases of the junction unmatched. This CDR3 region has 15 residues. Here the CDR3 reads CASSPTGAYNQPQHF. The CDR3 DNA reads TGTGCCAGCAGTCCAACAGGGGCTTACAATCAGCCCCAGCATTTT.

The gene calls are TRBV27 and TRBJ2-7, with unresolved D. Trimming left V 4 bases short and J 0 bases short, with 10 bases between. Per the germline V gene, CDR1 is MNHEY and CDR2 is SMNVEV (reference sequence). This CDR3 region has 14 residues. The chain's CDR3 is CASSSPRFSYEQYF. DNA for the CDR3: TGTGCCAGCAGTTCCCCCCGTTTCTCCTACGAGCAGTACTTC.

Turning to this clone: At one end, the junction sequence differs from germline, possibly due to a read error. J is TRBJ2-3 and V is TRBV27; D is unclear. Germline loops: CDR1 MNHEY, CDR2 SMNVEV (reference sequence). The length of the CDR3 is 13 residues. CDR3 sequence (DNA): TGTGCCAGCAGTCTATCACCCTCAGATACGCAGTATTTT. Protein product: CASSLSPSDTQYF.

This clone has a handful of counts. The chain recombines TRBV6-2 or TRBV6-3 with TRBJ2-2; 10 bases align to TRBD1. The germline V gene encodes CDR1 MNHEY and CDR2 SVGEGT. There are 15 residues in the CDR3. J gave up 7 bases and V 4 bases, and 6 bases lay outside the gene matches. The CDR3 region is CASSWGQGWIGELFF. The CDR3 DNA reads as TGTGCCAGCAGTTGGGGACAGGGGTGGATCGGGGAGCTGTTTTTT.

This clone was observed a single time. J is TRBJ1-3 and V is TRBV29-1, with a weak D call TRBD1 (5 bases). Trimming cost V 2 bases and J 0 bases, with 5 bases left between them. The CDR3 extends over 13 amino acids. CDR1 is SQVTM and CDR2 is ANQGSEA in the germline V gene. CDR3 loop: CSVERGSGNTIYF. CDR3 in DNA: TGCAGCGTTGAAAGGGGCTCTGGAAACACCATATATTTT. The full variable domain, completed using reference TRBV29-1 and TRBJ1-3, is SAVISQKPSRDICQRGTSLTIQCQVDSQVTMMFWYRQQPGQSLTLIATANQGSEATYESGFVIDKFPISRPNLTFSTLTVSNMSPEDSSIYLCSVERGSGNTIYFGEGSWLTVV.

Worth noting for this clone: Other DNA sequences in this sample translate to the same CDR3. The chain is built from TRBV27 and TRBJ1-1; TRBD1 matches 8 bases. Germline CDR1 reads MNHEY; CDR2 reads SMNVEV (reference sequence). The CDR3 runs to 13 residues. J lost 5 bases, V lost 7 bases, and 6 bases had no gene match. The CDR3 DNA reads as TGTGCCAGCAATGGACAGGGTGGGACTGAAGCTTTCTTT. This encodes CASNGQGGTEAFF.

The rearrangement uses TRBV6-2 or TRBV6-3 and TRBJ2-1; the D is unclear. Germline assignment: CDR1 MNHEY and CDR2 SVGEGT. Trimming removed 4 bases from V and 10 bases from J, with 11 bases in between. The CDR3 contains 12 residues. The CDR3 is CASSSPPQEQFF. The CDR3 DNA sequence: TGTGCCAGCAGTTCCCCCCCCCAGGAGCAGTTCTTC.

The rearrangement links TRBV6-5 to TRBJ1-5, with 9 bases identical to TRBD1. V lost 7 bases, J lost 5 bases, and 9 bases stayed unmatched. From germline, CDR1 is MNHEY and CDR2 SVGAGI. The length of the CDR3 is 15 residues. The CDR3 loop is CASKPRTGAYQPQHF. In DNA form, the CDR3 reads TGTGCCAGCAAACCTAGGACAGGGGCGTATCAGCCCCAGCATTTT.